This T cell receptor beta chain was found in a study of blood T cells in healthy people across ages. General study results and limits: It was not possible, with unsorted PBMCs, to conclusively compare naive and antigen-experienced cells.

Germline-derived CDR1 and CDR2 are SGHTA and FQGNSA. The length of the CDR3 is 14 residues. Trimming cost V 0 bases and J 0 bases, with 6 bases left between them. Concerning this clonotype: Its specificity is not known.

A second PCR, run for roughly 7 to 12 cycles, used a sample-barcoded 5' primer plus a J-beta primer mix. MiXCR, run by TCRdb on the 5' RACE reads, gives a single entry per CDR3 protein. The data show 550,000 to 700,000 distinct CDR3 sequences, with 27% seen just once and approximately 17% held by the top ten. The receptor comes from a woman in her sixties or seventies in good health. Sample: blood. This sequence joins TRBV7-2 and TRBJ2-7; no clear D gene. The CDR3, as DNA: TGTGCCAGCAGCTTAGCCGTTATCTCCTACGAGCAGTACTTC. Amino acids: CASSLAVISYEQYF.